The clone carrying this T cell receptor beta chain has more than one count but fewer than ten. Trimming took off 6 bases at V and 7 bases at J, with 13 bases between the two ends. The CDR3 totals 12 residues. Germline V gene data show CDR1 as DFQATT and CDR2 as SNEGSKA (reference sequence). This sample is part of a study of T-cell reconstitution after alpha-beta-depleted transplantation in children. Unique molecular identifiers were incorporated into the prepared TCRbeta library. TCRdb independently ran MiXCR on the PCR reads; one entry per CDR3 protein. The sample holds hundreds of thousands of distinct CDR3 sequences; 16% are singletons and the top ten take about 1.1%.

The V call is TRBV20-1, the J call TRBJ1-5; possible D gene TRBD1, 5 bases. This TCR derives from a human donor who donated a stem cell graft to a child with acute myeloid leukemia. Here the sequenced sample was PBMCs from the stem cell graft donor, taken from the stem cell graft. The CDR3 DNA reads as TGCAGTGCCCGCTCCTGGGGGCAGCCCCAGCATTTT. As protein: CSARSWGQPQHF.